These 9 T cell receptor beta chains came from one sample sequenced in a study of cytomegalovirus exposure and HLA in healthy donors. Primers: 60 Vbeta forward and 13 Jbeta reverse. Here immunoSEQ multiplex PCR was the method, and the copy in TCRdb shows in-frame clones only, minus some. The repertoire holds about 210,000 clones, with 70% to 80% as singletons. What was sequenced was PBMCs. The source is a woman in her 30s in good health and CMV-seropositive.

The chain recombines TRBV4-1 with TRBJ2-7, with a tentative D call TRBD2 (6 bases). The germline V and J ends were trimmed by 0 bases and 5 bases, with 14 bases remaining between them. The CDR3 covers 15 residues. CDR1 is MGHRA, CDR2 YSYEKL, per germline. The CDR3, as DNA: TGCGCCAGCAGCCAAGATGAATGGTCGGGGGACGAGCAGTACTTC. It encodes CASSQDEWSGDEQYF.

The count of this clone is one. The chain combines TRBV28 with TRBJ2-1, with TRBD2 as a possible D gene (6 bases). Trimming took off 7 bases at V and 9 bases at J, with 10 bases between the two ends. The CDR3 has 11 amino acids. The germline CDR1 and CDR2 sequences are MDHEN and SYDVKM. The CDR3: CASNLGGEQFF. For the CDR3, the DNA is TGTGCCAGCAACCTCGGGGGTGAGCAGTTCTTC.

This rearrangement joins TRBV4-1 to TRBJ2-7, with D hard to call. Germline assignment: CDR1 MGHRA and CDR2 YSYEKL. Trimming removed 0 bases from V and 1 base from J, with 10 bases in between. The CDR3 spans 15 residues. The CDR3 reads CASSQDSLVSYEQYF. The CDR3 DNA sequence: TGCGCCAGCAGCCAAGATTCTTTAGTTTCCTACGAGCAGTACTTC.

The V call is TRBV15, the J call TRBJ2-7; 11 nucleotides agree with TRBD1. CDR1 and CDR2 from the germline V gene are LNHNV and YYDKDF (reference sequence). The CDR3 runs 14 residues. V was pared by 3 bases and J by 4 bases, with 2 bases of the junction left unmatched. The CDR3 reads CATSSWDRGYEQYF. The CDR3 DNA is TGTGCCACCAGCAGTTGGGACAGGGGGTACGAGCAGTACTTC.

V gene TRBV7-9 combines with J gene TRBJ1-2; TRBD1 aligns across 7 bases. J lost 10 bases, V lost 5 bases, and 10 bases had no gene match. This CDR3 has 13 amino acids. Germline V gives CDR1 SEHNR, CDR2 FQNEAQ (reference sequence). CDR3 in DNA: TGTGCCAGCAGCCCTGACAGGGAGAAAGTCTACACCTTC. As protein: CASSPDREKVYTF. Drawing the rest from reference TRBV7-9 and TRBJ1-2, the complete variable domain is DTGVSQNPRHKITKRGQNVTFRCDPISEHNRLYWYRQTLGQGPEFLTYFQNEAQLEKSRLLSDRFSAERPKGSFSTLEIQRTEQGDSAMYLCASSPDREKVYTFGSGTRLTVV.

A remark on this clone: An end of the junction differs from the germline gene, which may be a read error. CDR3 amino acids: CASSIDGEDYEQYF. The CDR3 DNA is TGTGCCAGTAGTATAGACGGTGAGGATTACGAACAGTACTTC. The chain joins TRBV19 to TRBJ2-7; D call uncertain. Looked up from germline, CDR1 is LNHDA and CDR2 is SQIVND (reference sequence). The CDR3 sequence is 14 residues long.

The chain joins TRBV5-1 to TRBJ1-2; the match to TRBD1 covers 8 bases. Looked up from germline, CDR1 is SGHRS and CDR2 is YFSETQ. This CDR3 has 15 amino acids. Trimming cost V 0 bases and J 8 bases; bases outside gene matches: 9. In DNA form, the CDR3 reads TGCGCCAGCAGCTTGGAAGGCCAGGGGGCGGAGGGCTACACCTTC. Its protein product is CASSLEGQGAEGYTF.

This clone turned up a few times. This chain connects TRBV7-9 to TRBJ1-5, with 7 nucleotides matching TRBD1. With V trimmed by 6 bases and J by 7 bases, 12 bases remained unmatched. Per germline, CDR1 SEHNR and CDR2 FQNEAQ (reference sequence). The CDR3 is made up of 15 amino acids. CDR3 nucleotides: TGTGCCAGCAGTCAGAACACAGGGGCGGGCCAGCCCCAGCATTTT. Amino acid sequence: CASSQNTGAGQPQHF.

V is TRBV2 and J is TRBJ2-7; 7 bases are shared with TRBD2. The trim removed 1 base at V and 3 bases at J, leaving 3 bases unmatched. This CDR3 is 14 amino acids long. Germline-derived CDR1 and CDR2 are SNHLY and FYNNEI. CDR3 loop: CASSEVSGDYEQYF. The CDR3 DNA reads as TGTGCCAGCAGTGAAGTAAGCGGGGACTACGAGCAGTACTTC. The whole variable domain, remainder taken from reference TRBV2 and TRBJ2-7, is EPEVTQTPSHQVTQMGQEVILRCVPISNHLYFYWYRQILGQKVEFLVSFYNNEISEKSEIFDDQFSVERPDGSNFTLKIRSTKLEDSAMYFCASSEVSGDYEQYFGPGTRLTVT.